The present T cell receptor beta chain was sequenced within a study of OX40 agonist ivuxolimab in advanced cancers. Study at large: Dosing consisted of intravenous ivuxolimab at 0.01 to 10 mg/kg every 2 weeks. Each dose-escalation patient presented with hepatocellular carcinoma, melanoma, renal cell or head and neck cancer.

The data were produced by immunoSEQ multiplex PCR, yet TCRdb's version contains in-frame clones alone and is incomplete. The sample contains 60,000 or so clones, roughly nine tenths of which appear only once. This clone has just one count. Antigen unknown. Study-wide findings and caveats: Expanded clones belonging to CD8+ T cells outnumbered, on average, those of CD4+.

The clonotype comes from an adult with an advanced solid tumor such as melanoma, head and neck, liver or kidney cancer. The input for sequencing was CD4+ or CD8+ T cells sorted from blood, taken in a trial of the OX40 agonist ivuxolimab.

The CDR3 sequence: CASSILVGAKNIQYF. The CDR3 DNA reads TGTGCCAGTAGTATTCTGGTCGGGGCCAAAAACATTCAGTACTTC. This chain links TRBV19 with TRBJ2-4; unclear D gene. V gave up 3 bases and J gave up 1 base, with 10 bases separating them. Germline values: CDR1 LNHDA, CDR2 SQIVND (reference sequence). There are 15 residues in the CDR3.